Each of the 24 T cell receptor beta chains below was sequenced from the same sample in a study of cytomegalovirus exposure and HLA in healthy donors. PCR involved 60 Vbeta and 13 Jbeta primers. TCRdb's table, derived via immunoSEQ multiplex PCR, lists solely in-frame clones and lacks some. The listing records about 110,000 clones. The sequencing sample was made of PBMCs. These receptors originate from a man aged 35-49 years in good health and CMV-seropositive.

J is TRBJ1-1 and V is TRBV7-9; D might be TRBD1 (6 bases). V was cut by 0 bases and J by 0 bases, with 20 bases left in between. From germline, CDR1 is SEHNR and CDR2 FQNEAQ (reference sequence). The CDR3 totals 19 residues. The CDR3 sequence: CASSLAFGFHRDLNTEAFF. DNA of the CDR3: TGTGCCAGCAGCTTAGCTTTTGGGTTTCACAGGGATCTGAACACTGAAGCTTTCTTT.

V is TRBV6-5 and J is TRBJ1-2, with 8 nucleotides matching TRBD1. Germline CDR1 and CDR2: MNHEY and SVGAGI. The J segment lost 2 bases and the V segment lost 3 bases, leaving 2 bases of the junction unmatched. The CDR3 is 14 amino acids. The DNA of the CDR3 is TGTGCCAGCAGTTATAACAGGGGGAACTATGGCTACACCTTC. It yields the protein CASSYNRGNYGYTF.

The V gene is TRBV14, the J gene TRBJ2-7, with a weak D call TRBD1 (5 bases). From germline, CDR1 is SGHDN and CDR2 FVKESK. Trimming cost V 2 bases and J 1 base, with 12 bases left between them. This CDR3 contains 15 residues. The DNA for the CDR3 is TGTGCCAGCAGCCAATCATCGACAGATTCCTACGAGCAGTACTTC. The encoded protein is CASSQSSTDSYEQYF.

The V call is TRBV4-1, the J call TRBJ2-1; the D is unclear. Trimming stripped 1 base from V and 0 bases from J, with 19 bases between. Germline assignment: CDR1 MGHRA and CDR2 YSYEKL. The CDR3 sequence is 19 residues long. Written as DNA, the CDR3 is TGCGCCAGCAGCCAAGGCCTTGGCCAAACGTTACCCTCCTACAATGAGCAGTTCTTC. Translated: CASSQGLGQTLPSYNEQFF.

With respect to this clone: Distinct nucleotide sequences in the sample also encode this CDR3. The rearrangement uses TRBV6-1 and TRBJ1-2; 10 nucleotides align to TRBD1. J was trimmed by 4 bases and V by 3 bases; bases with no gene match: 2. Germline CDR1 MNHNS, CDR2 SASEGT. This CDR3 is built from 14 residues. CDR3 protein: CASSEGTGAYGYTF. The CDR3 nucleotides are TGTGCCAGCAGTGAGGGGACAGGGGCCTATGGCTACACCTTC.

The V gene is TRBV6-4, the J gene TRBJ2-1; 9 positions match TRBD2. Germline V gene sequence: CDR1 MRHNA, CDR2 SNTAGT. The trim removed 6 bases at V and 4 bases at J, leaving 7 bases unmatched. The CDR3 consists of 15 residues. The CDR3 region is CASRISGRGYNEQFF. For the CDR3, the DNA is TGTGCCAGCAGGATTAGCGGGAGAGGGTACAATGAGCAGTTCTTC.

This rearrangement joins TRBV6-1 to TRBJ2-7; TRBD2 agrees at 9 bases. Germline values: CDR1 MNHNS, CDR2 SASEGT. The CDR3 has 14 amino acids. Unmatched junction bases numbered 5, after V lost 5 bases and J lost 3 bases. The DNA of the CDR3 is TGTGCCAGCAGTTTAGCGGGAGTGAGCTACGAGCAGTACTTC. This gives the protein CASSLAGVSYEQYF.

The chain uses TRBV14 and TRBJ2-5; 7 bases agree with TRBD2. Trimming cost V 1 base and J 4 bases; bases outside gene matches: 6. Germline V gives CDR1 SGHDN, CDR2 FVKESK. This CDR3 is built from 15 residues. The CDR3 bases are TGTGCCAGCAGCCAAGGGGGAGGCGGGAGAGAGACCCAGTACTTC. This gives the protein CASSQGGGGRETQYF.

V gene TRBV19 combines with J gene TRBJ1-5, with TRBD1 as a possible D gene (6 bases). CDR3 size: 13 residues. Deletions cut 5 bases from V and 7 bases from J, with 12 bases between. Germline CDR1 LNHDA, CDR2 SQIVND (reference sequence). The CDR3 is CASSDRRYQPQHF. The DNA for the CDR3 is TGTGCCAGTAGTGACAGGAGGTACCAGCCCCAGCATTTT.

The chain is built from TRBV6-1 and TRBJ2-3, with 10 nucleotides matching TRBD2. CDR3 length: 15 residues. V lost 6 bases, J lost 4 bases, and 7 bases stayed unmatched. Germline values: CDR1 MNHNS, CDR2 SASEGT. DNA for the CDR3: TGTGCCAGCAGGGGGGCTAGCGGGAGATCAGATACGCAGTATTTT. Amino acid sequence: CASRGASGRSDTQYF.

The chain uses TRBV13 and TRBJ2-1; no clear D gene. The V gene's germline CDR1 is PRHDT and CDR2 FYEKMQ (reference sequence). Trimming removed 3 bases from V and 10 bases from J, with 10 bases in between. The CDR3 length is 12 residues. In DNA, the CDR3 is TGTGCCAGCAGCTTCCCTATTTCCGAGCAGTTCTTC. Translating gives CASSFPISEQFF.

V is TRBV19 and J is TRBJ2-5, with TRBD2 as a possible D gene (5 bases). The length of the CDR3 is 14 residues. Trimming stripped 1 base from V and 1 base from J, with 7 bases between. Per germline, CDR1 LNHDA and CDR2 SQIVND (reference sequence). The chain's CDR3 is CASSIAGIQETQYF. In DNA form, the CDR3 reads TGTGCCAGTAGTATAGCGGGAATCCAAGAGACCCAGTACTTC.

The chain recombines TRBV7-9 with TRBJ1-3; tentative D call: TRBD1 (6 bases). V lost 7 bases to trimming and J lost 4 bases, with 14 bases between them. Germline loops: CDR1 SEHNR, CDR2 FQNEAQ (reference sequence). The CDR3 is 14 residues long. CDR3 in DNA: TGTGCCAGCACTCCAGCAGGGACAGGAAACACCATATATTTT. Protein product: CASTPAGTGNTIYF.

The chain is built from TRBV19 and TRBJ1-1, with a tentative D call TRBD1 (5 bases). V lost 5 bases and J lost 1, with 17 bases in between. This CDR3 has 16 residues. Per the germline V gene, CDR1 is LNHDA and CDR2 is SQIVND (reference sequence). The CDR3 spells CASSPRGVGGNTEAFF. The CDR3 DNA is TGTGCCAGTAGTCCTCGGGGGGTCGGCGGGAACACTGAAGCTTTCTTT.

The chain uses TRBV10-3 and TRBJ1-5; no firm D call. Per germline, CDR1 ENHRY and CDR2 SYGVKD. Trimming pared 4 bases from V and 2 bases from J, leaving 9 bases between. CDR3 size: 14 residues. The CDR3, as DNA: TGTGCCATCAGTGGTTCAGGTGGCAATCAGCCCCAGCATTTT. Its translation is CAISGSGGNQPQHF.

Details on this clone: The sample holds other DNA sequences that translate to the same CDR3. CDR3 sequence: CSVGQVSYEQYF. DNA for the CDR3: TGCAGCGTCGGACAGGTTTCCTACGAGCAGTACTTC. The rearrangement links TRBV29-1 to TRBJ2-7; 7 bases map to TRBD1. V trimming: 6 bases; J trimming: 1 base; junction bases outside the gene matches: 3. The germline CDR1 and CDR2 sequences are SQVTM and ANQGSEA. The CDR3 totals 12 residues.

V and J are TRBV2 and TRBJ1-1; TRBD1 is a possible D gene (6 bases). The CDR3 totals 16 residues. V was pared by 4 bases and J by 4 bases, with 19 bases between. In germline, CDR1 is SNHLY, CDR2 FYNNEI. The CDR3 nucleotides are TGTGCCAGCAGTGTTGGAGGGGGGGTCCTGACCACTGAAGCTTTCTTT. Translation: CASSVGGGVLTTEAFF.

The chain recombines TRBV2 with TRBJ2-7; D is uncertain. Germline V CDR1 and CDR2: SNHLY, FYNNEI. CDR3 length: 13 amino acids. The ends were cut back, 3 bases at V and 5 bases at J, with 11 bases in the middle. The CDR3 here is CASSDSSYHEQYF. CDR3 DNA: TGTGCCAGCAGTGACTCCTCCTACCACGAGCAGTACTTC.

The CDR3 loop is CSVEMSLGTGTANSYEQYF. CDR3 nucleotides: TGCAGCGTTGAAATGAGCCTAGGAACCGGGACAGCAAACTCCTACGAGCAGTACTTC. The chain couples TRBV29-1 to TRBJ2-7, with TRBD1 identical over 7 bases. Germline V gene data show CDR1 as SQVTM and CDR2 as ANQGSEA. The CDR3 has 19 amino acids. V lost 2 bases to trimming and J lost 0 bases; unmatched junction nucleotides: 19.

As for this clone: The identical CDR3 is also encoded by other nucleotide sequences in the sample. The rearrangement links TRBV6-5 to TRBJ2-5; 7 bases agree with TRBD1. J lost 3 bases, V lost 11 bases, and 12 bases had no gene match. The germline gives CDR1 MNHEY, CDR2 SVGAGI. The CDR3 has 14 amino acids. The CDR3 reads CAATPRDSEETQYF. In DNA, the CDR3 is TGTGCCGCTACCCCCCGGGACAGCGAAGAGACCCAGTACTTC.

V gene TRBV5-6 combines with J gene TRBJ2-7; D is perhaps TRBD2 (6 bases). The germline V and J ends were trimmed by 5 bases and 3 bases, with 21 bases remaining between them. The CDR3 extends over 16 amino acids. CDR1 and CDR2 (germline): SGHDT, YYEEEE. CDR3 sequence reads: CASRSALPSANYEQYF. In DNA, the CDR3 is TGTGCCAGCAGGTCAGCCCTTCCTAGCGCAAACTACGAGCAGTACTTC.

J is TRBJ2-5 and V is TRBV7-3, with D perhaps TRBD2 (5 bases). V was cut by 4 bases and J by 5 bases, with 11 bases left in between. This CDR3 spans 13 amino acids. Germline assignment: CDR1 SGHTA and CDR2 FQGTGA. CDR3 region: CASSYGLGETQYF. CDR3 sequence (DNA): TGTGCCAGCAGCTACGGACTGGGGGAGACCCAGTACTTC.

The genes are TRBV5-1 and TRBJ2-2, with TRBD1 identical over 7 bases. V trimming: 4 bases; J trimming: 2 bases; junction bases outside the gene matches: 2. Germline-derived CDR1 and CDR2 are SGHRS and YFSETQ. This CDR3 comprises 14 residues. CDR3 nucleotide sequence: TGCGCCAGCAGCCCAGGGGGAAACACCGGGGAGCTGTTTTTT. This translates into CASSPGGNTGELFF.

The J gene is TRBJ2-3, the V gene TRBV7-6; perhaps TRBD1 as D (6 bases). CDR3 length: 14 residues. Germline V lookup: CDR1 SGHVS, CDR2 FNYEAQ. V was clipped by 4 bases and J by 2 bases, with 10 bases between them. The CDR3: CASSSWTDTDTQYF. In DNA, the CDR3 is TGTGCCAGCAGCTCCTGGACAGACACAGATACGCAGTATTTT.